The clone carrying this T cell receptor beta chain showed up just a few times. Its matching antigen is unknown. These data originate in a study of radiotherapy plus CTLA-4 blockade in lung cancer. At the level of the study: Around 19% of enrolled patients responded objectively, and 31% had disease control.

Deletions cut 0 bases from V and 4 bases from J, with 6 bases between. This CDR3 spans 13 amino acids. CDR1 is SGDLS, CDR2 YYNGEE, per germline. Regarding the study as a whole: Following radiotherapy plus ipilimumab, tumor-derived TCR clones expanded in the blood. Reported findings show early blood T cell clone dynamics, with interferon-beta, best predicted response.

Focal radiation with ipilimumab CTLA-4 blockade was given to patients with chemo-refractory metastatic non-small-cell lung cancer. TCRdb's copy holds only in-frame clones and misses some; the assay was immunoSEQ multiplex PCR. The sample lists roughly 88,000 clones, roughly 85% occurring once. The specimen was peripheral blood, collected from a patient treated with radiotherapy plus ipilimumab. The chain uses TRBV9 and TRBJ2-3; D uncertain. This clonotype originated in a human donor with non-small cell lung cancer who had stable disease on radiotherapy plus ipilimumab. Here the CDR3 DNA reads TGTGCCAGCAGCGTAGCTTTAGCAGATACGCAGTATTTT. Protein sequence: CASSVALADTQYF.